These 30 T cell receptor beta chains were all obtained from the same sample, sequenced in a study of T cell responses to AZD1222 COVID-19 vaccine. Produced via immunoSEQ multiplex PCR; TCRdb's table is partial and in-frame only. The table shows about 120,000 clones, with 80% to 90% occurring only once. This specimen was peripheral blood, taken 28 days after the second AZD1222 dose. These receptors were taken from an adult who received the AZD1222 COVID-19 vaccine.

The chain has TRBV11-3 and TRBJ2-1, with a tentative D call TRBD1 (6 bases). Per germline, CDR1 SGHNT and CDR2 YENEEA. Trimming left V 3 bases short and J 10 bases short, with 19 bases between. The CDR3 is made up of 15 amino acids. CDR3 nucleotide sequence: TGTGCCAGCAGCTTGGGGGACACCGAGGGGAGAGAGCAGTTCTTC. Translation gives CASSLGDTEGREQFF.

The chain has TRBV4-1 and TRBJ1-5; maybe TRBD1 (6 bases). Germline V gene sequence: CDR1 MGHRA, CDR2 YSYEKL. This CDR3 is 15 amino acids long. Trimming took 4 bases from V and 5 from J, leaving 15 bases between them. In DNA form, the CDR3 reads TGCGCCAGCAGCCCCTGGACAGATTTGTATCAGCCCCAGCATTTT. The encoded protein is CASSPWTDLYQPQHF.

The chain is built from TRBV27 and TRBJ1-2; D is unclear. Germline V lookup: CDR1 MNHEY, CDR2 SMNVEV (reference sequence). There are 13 residues in the CDR3. The ends were cut back, 6 bases at V and 5 bases at J, with 13 bases in the middle. The CDR3 reads CASSYRGNYGYTF. The CDR3 DNA follows: TGTGCCAGCAGCTACCGGGGAAATTATGGCTACACCTTC.

V is TRBV6-6 and J is TRBJ1-5; D ambiguous. The CDR3 runs 14 residues. Germline CDR1 MNHNY, CDR2 SVGAGI (reference sequence). The ends were cut back, 7 bases at V and 2 bases at J, with 12 bases in the middle. The CDR3 DNA is TGTGCCAGCACCCATAGCGGAGGCAATCAGCCCCAGCATTTT. Translated, it gives CASTHSGGNQPQHF.

The chain couples TRBV6-5 to TRBJ2-1; TRBD1 is a possible D gene (6 bases). Trimming shortened V by 6 bases and J by 0 bases, and 12 bases separated the two germline ends. CDR1 MNHEY and CDR2 SVGAGI come from the germline V gene. This CDR3 is built from 15 residues. The CDR3 protein is CASRRDTISYNEQFF. CDR3 in DNA: TGTGCCAGCAGGAGGGACACTATCTCCTACAATGAGCAGTTCTTC.

This rearrangement joins TRBV2 to TRBJ2-7; D might be TRBD2 (6 bases). Trimming pared 1 base from V and 3 bases from J, leaving 10 bases between. Germline V gene data show CDR1 as SNHLY and CDR2 as FYNNEI. The CDR3 covers 14 residues. CDR3 in DNA: TGTGCCAGCAGTGAAGGGCGGGGCCGCTACGAGCAGTACTTC. Translation gives CASSEGRGRYEQYF.

This sequence joins TRBV6-5 and TRBJ1-5; 8 nucleotides agree with TRBD1. This CDR3 region has 12 residues. Germline V lookup: CDR1 MNHEY, CDR2 SVGAGI. V was clipped by 6 bases and J by 9 bases; unmatched bases: 4. CDR3 DNA sequence: TGTGCCAGCAGGGGGACAGGATGGCCCCAGCATTTT. As protein: CASRGTGWPQHF.

The V call is TRBV5-1, the J call TRBJ1-1; D is ambiguous. This CDR3 has 13 amino acids. Trimming left V 4 bases short and J 1 base short, with 8 bases between. Looked up from germline, CDR1 is SGHRS and CDR2 is YFSETQ. The CDR3 DNA follows: TGCGCCAGCAGCCCGACACAGAACACTGAAGCTTTCTTT. Protein: CASSPTQNTEAFF.

Regarding this clone: The junction departs from the called germline gene at one end, perhaps through a read error. J is TRBJ1-2 and V is TRBV7-9; unclear D gene. Per the germline V gene, CDR1 is SEHNR and CDR2 is FQNEAQ (reference sequence). This CDR3 has 13 amino acids. The CDR3 DNA follows: TGTGCCAGCGGAAACGCGGACCGCTATCGCTACACCTTC. Translation: CASGNADRYRYTF. Variable domain in full (rest from reference TRBV7-9 and TRBJ1-2): DTGVSQNPRHKITKRGQNVTFRCDPISEHNRLYWYRQTLGQGPEFLTYFQNEAQLEKSRLLSDRFSAERPKGSFSTLEIQRTEQGDSAMYLCASGNADRYRYTFGSGTRLTVV.

This chain joins TRBV5-1 and TRBJ2-1, with D unclear. CDR1 and CDR2 from the germline V gene are SGHRS and YFSETQ. Trimming took 6 bases from V and 1 from J, leaving 11 bases between them. The CDR3 runs 14 residues. CDR3 DNA: TGCGCCAGCACTGAGGAGAGTTCCTACAATGAGCAGTTCTTC. This translates into CASTEESSYNEQFF.

This chain uses TRBV5-4 with TRBJ2-7; TRBD1 matches at 10 bases. Trimming removed 5 bases from V and 1 base from J; junction bases left unmatched: 3. The CDR3 has 14 residues. Germline V gives CDR1 SGHNT, CDR2 YYREEE (reference sequence). The CDR3 DNA reads TGTGCCAGCAGTTGGACAGGGGGGTCCTACGAGCAGTACTTC. Translated: CASSWTGGSYEQYF.

The chain carries TRBV5-1 and TRBJ1-2, with 9 nucleotides matching TRBD1. Trimming cost V 4 bases and J 7 bases; bases outside gene matches: 8. CDR1 and CDR2 from the germline V gene are SGHRS and YFSETQ. The CDR3 has 14 residues. This CDR3 reads CASSEGQGGFGYTF. In nucleotides, the CDR3 is TGCGCCAGCAGCGAGGGACAGGGAGGCTTTGGCTACACCTTC.

V is TRBV27 and J is TRBJ1-1; D is uncertain. CDR1 is MNHEY and CDR2 is SMNVEV in the germline V gene (reference sequence). V was cut by 6 bases and J by 1 base, with 12 bases left in between. The CDR3 runs 14 residues. The CDR3 sequence: CASRALGWNTEAFF. The CDR3 nucleotides read TGTGCCAGCAGGGCCCTTGGATGGAACACTGAAGCTTTCTTT.

J is TRBJ1-6 and V is TRBV6-5; D unclear. CDR1 is MNHEY and CDR2 is SVGAGI in the germline V gene. This CDR3 spans 14 amino acids. The V end lost 6 bases, the J end lost 5 bases, and 11 bases lay between the germline ends. CDR3 sequence reads: CASRARHDNSPLHF. The CDR3 DNA reads as TGTGCCAGCAGAGCGAGACACGATAATTCACCCCTCCACTTT.

The genes are TRBV7-2 and TRBJ2-2, with TRBD2 identical over 12 bases. The CDR3 is made up of 16 amino acids. Trimming cost V 4 bases and J 4 bases; bases outside gene matches: 4. Germline values: CDR1 SGHTA, CDR2 FQGNSA. CDR3 coding DNA: TGTGCCAGCAGCTGGCTAGCGGGGGGGGCCACCGGGGAGCTGTTTTTT. Its translation: CASSWLAGGATGELFF.

The chain couples TRBV28 to TRBJ1-4; D is ambiguous. Looked up from germline, CDR1 is MDHEN and CDR2 is SYDVKM. The V and J ends lost 5 bases and 8 bases respectively, with 12 bases between them. The CDR3 has 13 residues. The DNA of the CDR3 is TGTGCCAGCAGTGGTTCGGCCAGGGAAAAACTGTTTTTT. Residues: CASSGSAREKLFF.

The J gene is TRBJ1-6, the V gene TRBV6-4, with 7 bases matching TRBD1. V was pared by 5 bases and J by 9 bases, with 7 bases of the junction left unmatched. Germline V gives CDR1 MRHNA, CDR2 SNTAGT. The CDR3 runs 14 residues. CDR3 protein: CASSPQGEGSPLHF. The CDR3 DNA sequence: TGTGCCAGCAGTCCCCAGGGGGAGGGTTCACCCCTCCACTTT.

The rearrangement links TRBV7-2 to TRBJ2-3; D is perhaps TRBD1 or TRBD2 (5 bases each). Trimming removed 5 bases from V and 4 bases from J, with 13 bases in between. Germline V gives CDR1 SGHTA, CDR2 FQGNSA. The CDR3 extends over 14 amino acids. The CDR3 here is CASSHSGTPDTQYF. The DNA for the CDR3 is TGTGCCAGCAGCCATTCAGGGACCCCAGATACGCAGTATTTT.

V and J are TRBV27 and TRBJ1-5; D is ambiguous. The CDR3 loop spans 14 amino acids. Germline lookup yields CDR1 MNHEY and CDR2 SMNVEV (reference sequence). V was clipped by 5 bases and J by 7 bases, with 15 bases between them. The CDR3 DNA reads as TGTGCCAGCAGTCCGATGTACGGGGTCCAGCCCCAGCATTTT. Translated: CASSPMYGVQPQHF.

The DNA for the CDR3 is TGTGCCAGCGGCCCTTTAGGACAGGCCGGGGGGACTGAAGCTTTCTTT. Encoded protein: CASGPLGQAGGTEAFF. The chain is built from TRBV3-1 (or the pseudogene TRBV3-2) and TRBJ1-1; 7 nucleotides match TRBD1. This CDR3 is built from 16 residues. From germline, CDR1 is LGHDT and CDR2 YNNKEL (reference sequence). J was trimmed by 5 bases and V by 8 bases; bases with no gene match: 17.

This CDR3 is CASSPTRENTGELFF. CDR3 DNA sequence: TGTGCCAGCTCACCGACCAGGGAGAACACCGGGGAGCTGTTTTTT. The V and J genes are TRBV18 and TRBJ2-2; a possible D gene is TRBD1 (5 bases). Trimming removed 3 bases from V and 1 base from J, with 9 bases in between. The CDR3 length is 15 residues. Germline V gene data show CDR1 as KGHSH and CDR2 as LQKENI.

CDR3 DNA sequence: TGTGCCAGTAGTATAGTCCGGGACACCTATAGCAATCAGCCCCAGCATTTT. Protein product: CASSIVRDTYSNQPQHF. V and J are TRBV19 and TRBJ1-5, with D perhaps TRBD1 (6 bases). The V gene lost 1 base and the J gene lost 0 bases, with 13 bases spanning the gap. The CDR3 is made up of 17 amino acids. Germline V gives CDR1 LNHDA, CDR2 SQIVND (reference sequence).

The J gene is TRBJ2-2, the V gene TRBV4-3; D remains ambiguous. In germline, CDR1 is LGHNA, CDR2 YSLEER. Trimming took 1 base from V and 5 from J, leaving 8 bases between them. The CDR3 runs to 14 residues. The CDR3: CASSQGPHTGELFF. For the CDR3, the DNA is TGCGCCAGCAGCCAAGGTCCTCATACCGGGGAGCTGTTTTTT.

With regard to this clone: The sample has other DNA sequences that encode this CDR3 too. The V call is TRBV19, the J call TRBJ1-2; D is unclear. V lost 3 bases and J lost 4, with 6 bases in between. The CDR3 covers 12 residues. Germline loops: CDR1 LNHDA, CDR2 SQIVND (reference sequence). As DNA, the CDR3 is TGTGCCAGTAGTATTCGGAGCTATGGCTACACCTTC. This codes for CASSIRSYGYTF.

The V gene is TRBV15, the J gene TRBJ2-1; D is unclear. V was cut by 0 bases and J by 4 bases, with 4 bases left in between. This CDR3 region has 13 residues. From germline, CDR1 is LNHNV and CDR2 YYDKDF (reference sequence). CDR3: CATSRETYNEQFF. Written as DNA, the CDR3 is TGTGCCACCAGCAGAGAAACGTACAATGAGCAGTTCTTC.

In nucleotides, the CDR3 is TGTGCCTGGAGCACCCAATTGACAAGTAATTCACCCCTCCACTTT. Translation: CAWSTQLTSNSPLHF. This chain connects TRBV30 to TRBJ1-6, with unresolved D. Trimming shortened V by 3 bases and J by 6 bases, and 15 bases separated the two germline ends. The V gene's germline CDR1 is GTSNPN and CDR2 SVGIG (reference sequence). CDR3 length: 15 residues.

The chain is built from TRBV12-3 or TRBV12-4 and TRBJ1-2; D not certain. Trimming pared 5 bases from V and 8 bases from J, leaving 15 bases between. The CDR3 loop spans 13 amino acids. The CDR3 is CASSPFLTGGYTF. CDR3 coding DNA: TGTGCCAGCAGTCCCTTCCTAACGGGGGGCTACACCTTC.

This rearrangement joins TRBV12-5 to TRBJ2-3; 8 nucleotides match TRBD1. Per the germline V gene, CDR1 is LGHNT and CDR2 is FRNRAP. The CDR3 consists of 15 residues. V gave up 6 bases and J gave up 3 bases; unmatched junction bases: 8. CDR3 sequence: CASGLGQGGTDTQYF. For the CDR3, the DNA is TGTGCTAGTGGCCTCGGACAGGGTGGGACAGATACGCAGTATTTT.

The chain joins TRBV4-3 to TRBJ2-7, with TRBD1 matching 8 bases. The CDR3 is made up of 14 amino acids. V gave up 4 bases and J gave up 2 bases; unmatched junction bases: 4. Germline loops: CDR1 LGHNA, CDR2 YSLEER. CDR3 loop: CASSLWTGTYEQYF. The CDR3 region has the DNA TGCGCCAGCAGCCTCTGGACAGGGACCTACGAGCAGTACTTC.

V usage is TRBV7-9 and J usage is TRBJ2-3, with 11 bases that match TRBD2. CDR1 SEHNR and CDR2 FQNEAQ come from the germline V gene (reference sequence). With 7 bases clipped from V and 5 bases from J, the junction kept 11 bases outside the gene matches. The CDR3 sequence is 16 residues long. CDR3 coding DNA: TGTGCCAGCACGCCACTAGCGGGGGCCGGGAGAGATACGCAGTATTTT. Translating gives CASTPLAGAGRDTQYF.